A selection of T cell receptor beta chains follows, all from one sample in a study of blood T cell repertoires in COVID-19. Clones were sequenced by immunoSEQ multiplex PCR, and TCRdb holds only the in-frame ones, with some missing. This sample has around 100,000 clones, with roughly 90% found just once. Sequenced input: peripheral blood. The receptor set was obtained from a man aged 50 or older with active COVID-19. The CDR3 runs from the conserved cysteine through the conserved F or W. D genes are given only for firm matches. Size tells how often a clone was seen (once, few, many) or the class of an expanded clone, and some rows leave it out.

j_call d_call clone_size v_call cdr3_nt cdr3_aa
TRBJ1-4 TRBD1 - TRBV5-4 TGTGCCAGCAGCAAAGAGGACAGGGGATTAGATGAAAAACTGTTTTTT CASSKEDRGLDEKLFF
TRBJ2-1 TRBD1 - TRBV18 TGTGCCAGCTCGTGGACAGGGGGGACCTACAATGAGCAGTTCTTC CASSWTGGTYNEQFF
TRBJ2-1 - - TRBV10-3 TGTGCCATCAACAAGGACATGGGGTCCTACAATGAGCAGTTCTTC CAINKDMGSYNEQFF
TRBJ2-7 TRBD2 - TRBV19 TGTGCCAGTAGTGCCCCGGGACTAGCGGGCTACGAGCAGTACTTC CASSAPGLAGYEQYF
TRBJ1-2 - - TRBV7-2 TGTGCCAGCAGCTGGACAGATAACTATGGCTACACCTTC CASSWTDNYGYTF
TRBJ1-2 - - TRBV5-6 TGTGCCAGCAGCTTGGCAGCAGGGTATGGCTACACCTTC CASSLAAGYGYTF
TRBJ2-7 TRBD1 once TRBV18 TGTGCCAGCTCACCGGGACAGGACGCCTACGAGCAGTACTTC CASSPGQDAYEQYF
TRBJ1-5 TRBD1 - TRBV19 TGTGCCAGTAGTGACGACAGGGCTCAGCCCCAGCATTTT CASSDDRAQPQHF
TRBJ1-2 TRBD1 - TRBV6-5 TGTGCCAGCAGTCGACAGGGGCGAACTAACTATGGCTACACCTTC CASSRQGRTNYGYTF
TRBJ2-1 TRBD2 - TRBV6-6 TGTGCCAGCAGTCCCCCCAGCGGGAGTTACAATGAGCAGTTCTTC CASSPPSGSYNEQFF
TRBJ1-2 TRBD1 - TRBV4-1 TGCGCCAGCAGCCAAGATTCCAGGGGGGACGGCTACACCTTC CASSQDSRGDGYTF
TRBJ2-1 - once TRBV20-1 TGCAGTGCGCGGGGTTACAATGAGCAGTTCTTC CSARGYNEQFF
TRBJ2-1 TRBD2 - TRBV5-1 TGCGCCAGCAGCCGGATCGGGAGGGCGTCGTATAATGAGCAGTTCTTC CASSRIGRASYNEQFF
TRBJ2-7 - few TRBV2 TGTGCCAGCGAGGCGGGGAAGAAAGACGAGCAGTACTTC CASEAGKKDEQYF
TRBJ1-1 - - TRBV18 TGTGCCAGCTCACCTGACAAAGGACTTTTCACTGAAGCTTTCTTT CASSPDKGLFTEAFF
TRBJ2-7 TRBD1 - TRBV6-5 TGTGCCAGCAGTCGGGACAGGGGGCCTCGCGAGCAGTACTTC CASSRDRGPREQYF
TRBJ2-7 TRBD1 - TRBV12-3/TRBV12-4 TGTGCCAGCAGTTTCCAGGGGGCCCACGAGCAGTACTTC CASSFQGAHEQYF
TRBJ2-5 TRBD2 - TRBV4-2 TGTGCCAGCAGCCAAGTACCGCGGGAGGGCCCCGCAAGAGAGACCCAGTACTTC CASSQVPREGPARETQYF
TRBJ1-5 - - TRBV19 TGTGCCAGTAGTATAGCTAACGCAAGGGGTCGGCATTTT CASSIANARGRHF
TRBJ2-5 TRBD1 - TRBV30 TGTGCCTGGGGAAAACAGGGGGCGCAGGAGACCCAGTACTTC CAWGKQGAQETQYF
TRBJ2-1 TRBD2 - TRBV7-3 TGTGCCAGCAGCTTACAGGTAGCGGGGGATTACAATGAGCAGTTCTTC CASSLQVAGDYNEQFF
TRBJ2-4 - - TRBV20-1 TGCAGTGCTCTGAGCGTGGCAGATCAGTACTTC CSALSVADQYF
TRBJ1-2 - - TRBV5-6 TGTGCCAGCAGCTTGGCCGGGTTTGGCTACACCTTC CASSLAGFGYTF
TRBJ2-3 - - TRBV7-2 TGTGCCAGCAGCTTAGCCTGGGAGTCCACCTACACAGATACGCAGTATTTT CASSLAWESTYTDTQYF